This entry describes one T cell receptor beta chain. As yet, its antigen is unknown. The data stem from a study of CXCR3-negative and CXCR3-positive naive CD8 T cells. Overall study findings and caveats: TRB CDR3 hydrophobicity was greater in CXCR3-positive naive cells than in CXCR3-negative naive cells.

Libraries were UMI-labeled 5' RACE TRB cDNA. After re-calling the 5' RACE reads, TCRdb lists one entry per CDR3 protein, DNA absent. Its listing shows roughly 120,000 distinct CDR3 sequences. The CDR3 runs to 15 residues. Germline CDR1 SGHDT, CDR2 YYEEEE. The rearrangement joins TRBV5-6 to TRBJ1-1; TCRdb gives TRBD1 as the D gene, but with no DNA this cannot be confirmed. The sample was naive CXCR3+ CD8+ T cells from blood. Subset meaning: CD45RO-CCR7+CD27+CD95- naive CD8+ T cells expressing CXCR3 (TNR3+). This sequence originates from a human donor in good health. Some clones in this sample may be carry-over from other donors' samples. CDR3 protein: CASSLADRENTEAFF.